This is a list of T cell receptor beta chains from one sample in a study of blood T cell repertoires in COVID-19. Repertoires were generated with immunoSEQ multiplex PCR, while TCRdb's copy carries only in-frame clones and drops some. The data contain 150,000 to 200,000 clones, roughly nine tenths of them singletons. Input material: PBMCs or T cells enriched from blood (not recorded which). Receptors were obtained from a woman aged 40 to 50 with acute COVID-19. The CDR3 runs from the conserved cysteine through the conserved F or W. The D gene is left open where the match is weak. Size is stated for part of the rows, as once, few or many counts, or as a class when the clone is expanded.

-	-	TRBJ1-1	TRBV7-8	TGTGCCAGCAGCCTCGAGGGAATGAATTATCGGAACACTGAAGCTTTCTTT	CASSLEGMNYRNTEAFF
TRBD1	-	TRBJ2-7	TRBV2	TGTGCCAGCGAAGGGACAGGGAATTACGAGCAGTACTTC	CASEGTGNYEQYF
TRBD1	-	TRBJ2-3	TRBV20-1	TGCAGTGCTAGTCCCGGACAGGGTAAAGCAGATACGCAGTATTTT	CSASPGQGKADTQYF
-	-	TRBJ1-1	TRBV5-5	TGTGCCAGCAGCTTGGAGATGGGACTACCGAACACTGAAGCTTTCTTT	CASSLEMGLPNTEAFF
TRBD2	-	TRBJ2-3	TRBV3-1/TRBV3-2	TGTGCCAGCAGCCAAGGGTTATCGGGGGGGCAAGATACGCAGTATTTT	CASSQGLSGGQDTQYF
TRBD1	once	TRBJ2-6	TRBV12-5	TGTGCTAGTGGCCCCGGGACAGGGAATATCCTTGGGTTGGCTGGGGCCAACGTCCTGACTTTC	CASGPGTGNILGLAGANVLTF
TRBD2	-	TRBJ2-6	TRBV7-2	TGTGCCAGCAGCTCCCTTGCGGGGGGGCCAGTGGGGGCCAACGTCCTGACTTTC	CASSSLAGGPVGANVLTF
TRBD1	once	TRBJ2-5	TRBV15	TGTGCCACCAGCAGATCCGGGACAGGGGCGCCCACCGGAACCCAGTACTTC	CATSRSGTGAPTGTQYF
TRBD1	-	TRBJ1-3	TRBV5-1	TGCGCCAGCAGCTTGGCCGGGACAGAGACGAGAAACACCATATATTTT	CASSLAGTETRNTIYF
-	-	TRBJ2-2	TRBV28	TGTGCCAGCAGTTTAAGGGGGGGGGAGCTGTTTTTT	CASSLRGGELFF
-	-	TRBJ2-1	TRBV3-1/TRBV3-2	TGTGCCAGCAGCCAACGTACAGGCAATGAGCAGTTCTTC	CASSQRTGNEQFF
-	-	TRBJ2-7	TRBV7-9	TGTGCCAGCAGCTTAGTGGGCTCGATCTACGAGCAGTACTTC	CASSLVGSIYEQYF
-	-	TRBJ1-1	TRBV5-1	TGCGCCAGCAGCTTGGGACGGGGAAGTACTGAAGCTTTCTTT	CASSLGRGSTEAFF
TRBD2	-	TRBJ2-1	TRBV12-5	TGTGCTAGTGGTATCCGGACTAGCGGCTTAGGGAATGAGCAGTTCTTC	CASGIRTSGLGNEQFF
TRBD2	-	TRBJ2-7	TRBV13	TGTGCCAGCAGCGGGGGGGAGTACGAGCAGTACTTC	CASSGGEYEQYF
-	-	TRBJ1-2	TRBV7-8	TGTGCCAGCAGCTTAGGAGGGCACGATGGCTACACCTTC	CASSLGGHDGYTF
-	-	TRBJ2-1	TRBV13	TGTGCCAGCAGCGTCACCTACAATGAGCAGTTCTTC	CASSVTYNEQFF
-	-	TRBJ2-4	TRBV28	TGTGCCCCTAAAGCCGTGAACATTCAGTACTTC	CAPKAVNIQYF
TRBD2	-	TRBJ2-5	TRBV6-6	TGTGCCAGCAGTTACGATGGACTAGCTGCAGAGACCCAGTACTTC	CASSYDGLAAETQYF
TRBD1	-	TRBJ2-7	TRBV3-1/TRBV3-2	TGTGCCAGCAGCCAATTCGGGACAGGACTTTCCTACGAGCAGTACTTC	CASSQFGTGLSYEQYF
-	-	TRBJ1-2	TRBV6-5	TGTGCGGTTCCGCCAGACAATAACTATGGCTACACCTTC	CAVPPDNNYGYTF
TRBD1	-	TRBJ2-6	TRBV30	TGTGCCTGGAGCCTCAGACAGGGGGCGCGGCTTGGAGGGGCCAACGTCCTGACTTTC	CAWSLRQGARLGGANVLTF
-	-	TRBJ2-7	TRBV28	TGTGCCAGCAGTCTTAGTTCTCTCCCCTACGAGCAGTACTTC	CASSLSSLPYEQYF
TRBD2	once	TRBJ2-1	TRBV9	TGTGCCAGCAGCCCACGGGGACTAGCGGGCAGCTCCTACAATGAGCAGTTCTTC	CASSPRGLAGSSYNEQFF
-	-	TRBJ2-7	TRBV5-1	TGCGCCAGCAGCGAGGGAGTCAGGTCCGAGCAGTACTTC	CASSEGVRSEQYF
-	-	TRBJ2-6	TRBV9	TGTGCCAGCCAGTCTGGGGCCAACGTCCTGACTTTC	CASQSGANVLTF
-	-	TRBJ1-5	TRBV5-5	TGTGCCAGCAGCTTGGAAGCCAGGGTGGTCAATCAGCCCCAGCATTTT	CASSLEARVVNQPQHF
TRBD2	-	TRBJ2-1	TRBV4-1	TGCGCCAGCAGCCAAGAGACCGGCGGGGGGGCCGGTAATGAGCAGTTCTTC	CASSQETGGGAGNEQFF
-	-	TRBJ2-7	TRBV5-1	TGCGCCAGCAGCTTGGCCGGTCGTTCCTACGAGCAGTACTTC	CASSLAGRSYEQYF
TRBD2	-	TRBJ2-7	TRBV6-6	TGTGCCAGCAGCCGACTTTCTCGGGGCGTTAGCGGGAGGCCTTCCTCCTACGAGCAGTACTTC	CASSRLSRGVSGRPSSYEQYF
-	-	TRBJ1-6	TRBV7-2	TGTGCCAGCAGCTTAGGACTACCTGCCCTCAGCTCCTATAATTCACCCCTCCACTTT	CASSLGLPALSSYNSPLHF
TRBD1	-	TRBJ1-6	TRBV5-8	TGTGCCAGCAGGCTCACCCGACAGGGCGTACTCCACTTT	CASRLTRQGVLHF
TRBD1	-	TRBJ2-7	TRBV7-2	TGTGCCAGCAGCTTAAGACAGGGGGAAAGGTCCTACGAGCAGTACTTC	CASSLRQGERSYEQYF
-	-	TRBJ1-5	TRBV6-1	TGTGCCAGCAGTGACCCTACAGGGTATCAGCCCCAGCATTTT	CASSDPTGYQPQHF
-	once	TRBJ2-1	TRBV25-1	TGTGCCACCTCGGCCGTGGGCCCCTACAATGAGCAGTTCTTC	CATSAVGPYNEQFF
TRBD1	-	TRBJ2-3	TRBV7-9	TGTGCCAGCAGCTTGACAGGGGCGGGGGATACGCAGTATTTT	CASSLTGAGDTQYF
TRBD2	-	TRBJ2-2	TRBV11-2	TGTGCCAGCAGCTTACGCCAGGGACTAGCCCTTGCGAACACCGGGGAGCTGTTTTTT	CASSLRQGLALANTGELFF
-	-	TRBJ2-3	TRBV4-2	TGTGCCAGCAGCAGGGGGACAGATACGCAGTATTTT	CASSRGTDTQYF
TRBD2	once	TRBJ2-7	TRBV18	TGTGCCAGCTCACCAGGGACTAGCGGGAATTACGAGCAGTACTTC	CASSPGTSGNYEQYF
TRBD1	-	TRBJ1-3	TRBV18	TGTGCCAGCTCAACTGGACAGGGCGGCGGAAACACCATATATTTT	CASSTGQGGGNTIYF
-	-	TRBJ2-2	TRBV5-6	TGTGCCAGCAGCTTGAGGGGCAGGAGGAACACCGGGGAGCTGTTTTTT	CASSLRGRRNTGELFF
TRBD1	few	TRBJ1-1	TRBV2	TGTGCCAGCAGGTCAGGGGGCGAGAACACTGAAGCTTTCTTT	CASRSGGENTEAFF
-	-	TRBJ1-6	TRBV21-1	TGTGCCAGTTCCTTTCTCGGGACAAGGGATTCACCCCTCCACTTT	CASSFLGTRDSPLHF
TRBD1	-	TRBJ1-1	TRBV30	TGTGCCTGGAGTCGGACAGGTACCGAAGCTTTCTTT	CAWSRTGTEAFF
TRBD1	-	TRBJ1-6	TRBV13	TGTGCCAGCAGCTTAGTACAGGGGGGTTCACCCCTCCACTTT	CASSLVQGGSPLHF
TRBD2	-	TRBJ2-5	TRBV5-6	TGTGCCAGCAGCTCCAAGACTAGCGGTCTACAAGAGACCCAGTACTTC	CASSSKTSGLQETQYF
TRBD1	-	TRBJ2-7	TRBV28	TGTGCCAGCAGTTGGGACAGAGACTACGAGCAGTACTTC	CASSWDRDYEQYF
-	-	TRBJ2-5	TRBV4-1	TGCGCCAGCAGCCAAGATCTACGGGTGGAAGAGACCCAGTACTTC	CASSQDLRVEETQYF
TRBD1	-	TRBJ1-1	TRBV19	TGTGCCAGTAGTATACCAGGGGGCGGAAACACTGAAGCTTTCTTT	CASSIPGGGNTEAFF
-	-	TRBJ2-1	TRBV19	TGTGCCAGTAGTATAAAAACCGGGACTGGAAACAATGAGCAGTTCTTC	CASSIKTGTGNNEQFF
TRBD1	-	TRBJ1-3	TRBV7-9	TGTGCCAGCAGCTTAGCACCACCGGGACAGGGGGCTGGAAACACCATATATTTT	CASSLAPPGQGAGNTIYF
-	-	TRBJ1-5	TRBV9	TGTGCCAGCAGCCCGTTCGGGGGTGGGCCCCAGCATTTT	CASSPFGGGPQHF
TRBD2	once	TRBJ2-1	TRBV18	TGTGCCAGCTCACCCACGTGGGAGGGTCGGTACAATGAGCAGTTCTTC	CASSPTWEGRYNEQFF
-	once	TRBJ2-7	TRBV15	TGTGCCACCAGCAGAGAGAAGGGGTCCCTCCACTTC	CATSREKGSLHF
-	-	TRBJ2-5	TRBV11-3	TGTGCCAGCAGCCCACTGGAGGCGGGCCAAGAGACCCAGTACTTC	CASSPLEAGQETQYF
TRBD1	-	TRBJ2-4	TRBV5-4	TGTGCCAGCAGCCTGGGGGAGACAGGGACCAAAAACATTCAGTACTTC	CASSLGETGTKNIQYF
-	-	TRBJ1-2	TRBV19	TGTGCCAGTAGTATAGTCCCAGGCTCCCTATATGGCTACACCTTC	CASSIVPGSLYGYTF
-	once	TRBJ1-3	TRBV18	TGTGCCAGCTCACCATCGAAGAACAGGAAAGGGTCCATATATTTT	CASSPSKNRKGSIYF
-	once	TRBJ1-6	TRBV25-1	TGTGCCAGCAGTATTTCGCAGGGCGGATCACCCCTCCACTTT	CASSISQGGSPLHF
-	-	TRBJ2-7	TRBV18	TGTGCCAGCTCACCACCTTCCAGGCTCTACGAGCAGTACTTC	CASSPPSRLYEQYF